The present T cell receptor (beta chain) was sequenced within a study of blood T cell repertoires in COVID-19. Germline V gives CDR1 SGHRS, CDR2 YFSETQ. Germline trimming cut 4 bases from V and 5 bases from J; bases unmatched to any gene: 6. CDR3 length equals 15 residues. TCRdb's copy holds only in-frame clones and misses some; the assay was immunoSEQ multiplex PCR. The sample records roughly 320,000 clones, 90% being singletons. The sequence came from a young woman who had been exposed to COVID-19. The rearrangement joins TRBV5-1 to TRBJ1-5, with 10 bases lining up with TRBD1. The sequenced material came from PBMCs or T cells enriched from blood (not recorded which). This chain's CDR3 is CASSLTGTGDQPQHF. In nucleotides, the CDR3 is TGCGCCAGCAGCCTAACCGGGACAGGGGATCAGCCCCAGCATTTT.